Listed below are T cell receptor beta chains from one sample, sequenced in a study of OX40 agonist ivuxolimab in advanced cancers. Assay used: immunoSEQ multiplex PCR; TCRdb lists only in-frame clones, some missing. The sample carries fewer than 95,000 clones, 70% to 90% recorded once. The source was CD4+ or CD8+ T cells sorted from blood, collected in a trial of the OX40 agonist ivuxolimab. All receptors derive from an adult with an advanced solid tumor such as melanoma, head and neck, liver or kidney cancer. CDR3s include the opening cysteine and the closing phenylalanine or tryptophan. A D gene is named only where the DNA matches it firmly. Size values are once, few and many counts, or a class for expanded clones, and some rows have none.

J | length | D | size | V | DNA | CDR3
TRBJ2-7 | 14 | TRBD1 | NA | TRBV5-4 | TGTGCCAGCAGCTTAGATGGACAGGGCGACGAGCAGTACTTC | CASSLDGQGDEQYF
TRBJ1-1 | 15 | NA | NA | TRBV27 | TGTGCCAGCAGTTTATATCAGGACAGAATGGCTGAAGCTTTCTTT | CASSLYQDRMAEAFF
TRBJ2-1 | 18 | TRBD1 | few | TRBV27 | TGTGCCAGCAGTTTGCTCCCGGGACAGGGAACGAGCTACAATGAGCAGTTCTTC | CASSLLPGQGTSYNEQFF
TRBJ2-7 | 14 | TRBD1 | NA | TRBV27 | TGTGCCAGCAGTTCCAGACAGGGGGGAAACGAGCAGTACTTC | CASSSRQGGNEQYF
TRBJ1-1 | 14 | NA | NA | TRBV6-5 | TGTGCCAGCACCTACGGTTGGGGGAACACTGAAGCTTTCTTT | CASTYGWGNTEAFF
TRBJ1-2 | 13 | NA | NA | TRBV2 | TGTGCCAGCAGTGATGGGGGAAGGGTAGGCTACACCTTC | CASSDGGRVGYTF
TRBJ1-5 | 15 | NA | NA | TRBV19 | TGTGCCAGTAGTATAGGGTCCGGTAGCAATCAGCCCCAGCATTTT | CASSIGSGSNQPQHF
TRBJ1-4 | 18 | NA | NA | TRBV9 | TGTGCCAGCAGCGGGCGGGCCCTTAAGCTTGCAACTAATGAAAAACTGTTTTTT | CASSGRALKLATNEKLFF
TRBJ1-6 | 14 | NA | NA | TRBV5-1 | TGCGCCAGCAGCTTGGACAGGGAGAGATCACCCCTCCACTTT | CASSLDRERSPLHF
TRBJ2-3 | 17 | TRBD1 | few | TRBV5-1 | TGCGCCAGCAGCTTGGGACCTGGTAGGGGGCGGGCAGATACGCAGTATTTT | CASSLGPGRGRADTQYF
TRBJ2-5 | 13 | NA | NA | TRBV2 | TGTGCCAGCACCCCGGGCCTCCAAGAGACCCAGTACTTC | CASTPGLQETQYF
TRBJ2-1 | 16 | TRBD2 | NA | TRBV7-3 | TGTGCCAGCAGCCCGACTAGCGGGGGGCTCTACAATGAGCAGTTCTTC | CASSPTSGGLYNEQFF
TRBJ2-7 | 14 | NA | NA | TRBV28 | TGTGCCAGCAGTTCCGGTGAGTTGGTCTACGAGCAGTACTTC | CASSSGELVYEQYF
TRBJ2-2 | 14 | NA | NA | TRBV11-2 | TGTGCCAGCAGAACGGGACAAAACACCGGGGAGCTGTTTTTT | CASRTGQNTGELFF
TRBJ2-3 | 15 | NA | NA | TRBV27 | TGTGCCAGCAGTTCCTGGACAGACGGCACAGATACGCAGTATTTT | CASSSWTDGTDTQYF
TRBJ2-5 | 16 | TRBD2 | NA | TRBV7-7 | TGTGCTAGCAGCTTGGGACTAGCGGGGGGACAAGAGACCCAGTACTTC | CASSLGLAGGQETQYF
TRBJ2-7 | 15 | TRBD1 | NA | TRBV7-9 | TGTGCCAGCAGCTTAGATCGGACAGGCTCTTGGGAGCAGTACTTC | CASSLDRTGSWEQYF
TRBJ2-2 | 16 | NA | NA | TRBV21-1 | TGTGCCAGCAGCAAAATGAGGTTAGCGAACACCGGGGAGCTGTTTTTT | CASSKMRLANTGELFF
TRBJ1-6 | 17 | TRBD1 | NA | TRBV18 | TGTGCCAGCTCACCACGGACAGGGGGCATGTATAATTCACCCCTCCACTTT | CASSPRTGGMYNSPLHF
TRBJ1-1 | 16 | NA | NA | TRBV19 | TGTGCCAGTAGTATAAAGGGGCCTTTAAGGGAAACTGAAGCTTTCTTT | CASSIKGPLRETEAFF
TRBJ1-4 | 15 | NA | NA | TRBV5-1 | TGCGCCAGCAGCTTTTTAGACGGTATGAATGAAAAACTGTTTTTT | CASSFLDGMNEKLFF
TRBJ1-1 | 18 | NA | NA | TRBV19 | TGTGCCAGTAGTCACGACGGGACAAACTCCTATATGAACACTGAAGCTTTCTTT | CASSHDGTNSYMNTEAFF
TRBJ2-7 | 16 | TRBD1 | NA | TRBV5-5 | TGTGCCAGCAGCCCCGAAGGACAGGTCGGATTTTACGAGCAGTACTTC | CASSPEGQVGFYEQYF
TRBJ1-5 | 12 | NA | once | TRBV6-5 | TGTGCCAGCAGTTACTCATCTCAGCCCCAGCATTTT | CASSYSSQPQHF
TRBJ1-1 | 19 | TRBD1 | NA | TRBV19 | TGTGCCAGTAGTGATTTTCTCAGGACAGGGGGCAGAACAAACACTGAAGCTTTCTTT | CASSDFLRTGGRTNTEAFF
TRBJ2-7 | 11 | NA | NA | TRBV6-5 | TGTGCCAGCAGGGACAACTACGAGCAGTACTTC | CASRDNYEQYF
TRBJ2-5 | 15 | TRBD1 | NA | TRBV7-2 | TGTGCCAGCAGCTTCCTGCAGGGGGCTCAAGAGACCCAGTACTTC | CASSFLQGAQETQYF
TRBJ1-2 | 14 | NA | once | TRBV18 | TGTGCCAGCTCACCACCCACGGAGGGCTATGGCTACACCTTC | CASSPPTEGYGYTF
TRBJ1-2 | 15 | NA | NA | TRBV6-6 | TGTGCCAGCAGTCCCTCGGTTGGGGGACAACAAGGCTACACCTTC | CASSPSVGGQQGYTF
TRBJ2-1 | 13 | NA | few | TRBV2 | TGTGCCAGCAATAGAGCCTCCTACAATGAGCAGTTCTTC | CASNRASYNEQFF
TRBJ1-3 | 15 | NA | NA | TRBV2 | TGTGCCAGCAGTGGGGAGCGCCGCTCTGGAAACACCATATATTTT | CASSGERRSGNTIYF
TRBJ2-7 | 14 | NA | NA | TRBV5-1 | TGCGCCAGCAGCTTGTATCTAGGGGCGCCTGAGCAGTACTTC | CASSLYLGAPEQYF
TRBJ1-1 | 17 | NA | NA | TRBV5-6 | TGTGCCAGCAGCTTGAGTTTGGGGGGCCTTCAGGACACTGAAGCTTTCTTT | CASSLSLGGLQDTEAFF
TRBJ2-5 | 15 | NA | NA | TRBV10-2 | TGCGCCAGCAGGGAGGGGATTGGACCCTCGGAGACCCAGTACTTC | CASREGIGPSETQYF
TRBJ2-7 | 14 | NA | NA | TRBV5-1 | TGCGCCAGCAGCTACCGGACGGAGACCTACGAGCAGTACTTC | CASSYRTETYEQYF
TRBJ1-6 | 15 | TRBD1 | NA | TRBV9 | TGTGCCAGCAGCGTAGAGACAGGGGTGAATTCACCCCTCCACTTT | CASSVETGVNSPLHF
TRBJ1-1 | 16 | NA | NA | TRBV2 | TGTGCCAGCAGTGAGGTTGGGACATCTCGTCGGACTGAAGCTTTCTTT | CASSEVGTSRRTEAFF